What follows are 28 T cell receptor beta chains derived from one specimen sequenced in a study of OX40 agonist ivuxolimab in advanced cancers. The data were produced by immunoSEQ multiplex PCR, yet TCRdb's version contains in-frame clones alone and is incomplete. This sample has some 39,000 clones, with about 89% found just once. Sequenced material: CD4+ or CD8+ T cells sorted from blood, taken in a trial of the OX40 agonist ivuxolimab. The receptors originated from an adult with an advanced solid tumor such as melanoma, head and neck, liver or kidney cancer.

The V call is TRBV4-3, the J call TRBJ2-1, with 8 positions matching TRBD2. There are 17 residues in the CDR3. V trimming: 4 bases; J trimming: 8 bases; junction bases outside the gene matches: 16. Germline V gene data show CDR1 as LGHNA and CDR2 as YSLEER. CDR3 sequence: CASSPPPGGPRDDEQFF. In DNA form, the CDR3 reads TGCGCCAGCAGCCCCCCCCCGGGAGGGCCCCGGGACGATGAGCAGTTCTTC.

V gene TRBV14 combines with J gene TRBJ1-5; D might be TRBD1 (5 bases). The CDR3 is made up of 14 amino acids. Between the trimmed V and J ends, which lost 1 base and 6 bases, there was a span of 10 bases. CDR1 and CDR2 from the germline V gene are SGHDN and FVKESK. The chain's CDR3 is CASSQGPQGQPQHF. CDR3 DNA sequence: TGTGCCAGCAGCCAAGGGCCGCAGGGTCAGCCCCAGCATTTT.

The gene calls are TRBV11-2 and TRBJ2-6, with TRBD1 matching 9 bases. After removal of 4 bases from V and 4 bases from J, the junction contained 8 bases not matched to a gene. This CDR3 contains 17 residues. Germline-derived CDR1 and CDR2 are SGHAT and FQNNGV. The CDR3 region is CASSSGYRGLGANVLTF. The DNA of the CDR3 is TGTGCCAGCAGCTCGGGGTACAGGGGGCTAGGGGCCAACGTCCTGACTTTC.

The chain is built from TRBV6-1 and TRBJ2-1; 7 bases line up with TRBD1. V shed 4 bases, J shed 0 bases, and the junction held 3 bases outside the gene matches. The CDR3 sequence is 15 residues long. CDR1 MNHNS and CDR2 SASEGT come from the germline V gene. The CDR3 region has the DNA TGTGCCAGCAGTGTTACAGGGGCCTCCTACAATGAGCAGTTCTTC. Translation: CASSVTGASYNEQFF.

The CDR3 is CSARTDSYEQYF. As DNA, the CDR3 is TGCAGCGCCCGGACAGACTCCTACGAGCAGTACTTC. The rearrangement joins TRBV29-1 to TRBJ2-7; perhaps TRBD1 as D (6 bases). The CDR3 has 12 amino acids. Germline assignment: CDR1 SQVTM and CDR2 ANQGSEA. V was trimmed by 7 bases and J by 0 bases, leaving 10 bases between them.

In DNA form, the CDR3 reads TGTGCCTGGAGTGGTCCCCGAGAGACCCAGTACTTC. Its protein product is CAWSGPRETQYF. The J gene is TRBJ2-5, the V gene TRBV30; D gene uncertain. The V end was cut by 1 base, the J end by 4 bases, with 7 bases between. Germline-derived CDR1 and CDR2 are GTSNPN and SVGIG (reference sequence). This CDR3 has 12 amino acids.

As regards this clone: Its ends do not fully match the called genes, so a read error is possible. CDR3 loop: CASGQDHSGSGYEQYF. CDR3 coding DNA: TGTGCCAGCGGCCAAGACCATAGCGGGAGCGGGTACGAGCAGTACTTC. The rearrangement uses TRBV4-2 and TRBJ2-7; 9 nucleotides match TRBD2. Germline V gives CDR1 LGHNA, CDR2 YNFKEQ. The CDR3 has 16 residues.

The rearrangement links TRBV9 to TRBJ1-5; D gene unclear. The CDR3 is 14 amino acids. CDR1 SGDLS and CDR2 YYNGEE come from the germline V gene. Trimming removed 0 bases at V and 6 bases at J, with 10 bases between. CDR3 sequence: CASSVEMAGQPQHF. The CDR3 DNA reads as TGTGCCAGCAGCGTAGAGATGGCCGGTCAGCCCCAGCATTTT.

CDR3 sequence reads: CASSFSGATDTQYF. CDR3 nucleotide sequence: TGTGCCAGCAGCTTCAGCGGGGCGACAGATACGCAGTATTTT. The chain is built from TRBV9 and TRBJ2-3; 7 bases match TRBD2. Losses at the gene ends were 4 bases for V and 3 bases for J; bases not matched to a gene: 5. The germline V gene encodes CDR1 SGDLS and CDR2 YYNGEE. The CDR3 totals 14 residues.

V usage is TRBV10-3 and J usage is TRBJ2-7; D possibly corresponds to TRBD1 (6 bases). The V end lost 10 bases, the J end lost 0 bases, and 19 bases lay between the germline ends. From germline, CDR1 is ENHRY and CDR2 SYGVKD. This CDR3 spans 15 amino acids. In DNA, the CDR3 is TGTGCCACCGGGGCAGGACAGCTGAGCTCCTACGAGCAGTACTTC. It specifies CATGAGQLSSYEQYF.

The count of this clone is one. The CDR3 sequence is CASSLMGSTYEQYF. The CDR3, as DNA: TGTGCCAGCAGCTTAATGGGTAGTACGTACGAGCAGTACTTC. The J gene is TRBJ2-7, the V gene TRBV7-2; D call uncertain. Trimming took off 2 bases at V and 4 bases at J, with 12 bases between the two ends. The CDR3 runs to 14 residues. Germline V lookup: CDR1 SGHTA, CDR2 FQGNSA.

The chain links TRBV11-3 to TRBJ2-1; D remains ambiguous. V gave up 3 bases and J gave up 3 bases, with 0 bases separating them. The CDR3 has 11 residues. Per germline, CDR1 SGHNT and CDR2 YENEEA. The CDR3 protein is CASSFYNEQFF. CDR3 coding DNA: TGTGCCAGCAGCTTCTACAATGAGCAGTTCTTC.

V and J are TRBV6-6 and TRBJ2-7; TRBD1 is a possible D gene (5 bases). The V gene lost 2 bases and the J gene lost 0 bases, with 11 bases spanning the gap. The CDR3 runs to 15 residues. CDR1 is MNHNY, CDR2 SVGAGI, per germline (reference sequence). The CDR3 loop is CASSYTTVPSYEQYF. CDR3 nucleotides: TGTGCCAGCAGTTACACGACAGTCCCCTCCTACGAGCAGTACTTC.

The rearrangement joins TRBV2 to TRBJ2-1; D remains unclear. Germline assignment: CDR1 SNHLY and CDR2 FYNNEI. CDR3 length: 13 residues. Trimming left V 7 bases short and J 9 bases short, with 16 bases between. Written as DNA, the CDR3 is TGTGCCAGCACGAGGCCCCAAAGAGGTGAGCAGTTCTTC. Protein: CASTRPQRGEQFF.

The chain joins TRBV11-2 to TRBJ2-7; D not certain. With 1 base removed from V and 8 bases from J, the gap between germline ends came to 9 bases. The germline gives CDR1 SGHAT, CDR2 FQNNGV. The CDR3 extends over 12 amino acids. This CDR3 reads CASSLGGGQQYF. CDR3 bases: TGTGCCAGCAGCTTAGGGGGTGGGCAGCAGTACTTC.

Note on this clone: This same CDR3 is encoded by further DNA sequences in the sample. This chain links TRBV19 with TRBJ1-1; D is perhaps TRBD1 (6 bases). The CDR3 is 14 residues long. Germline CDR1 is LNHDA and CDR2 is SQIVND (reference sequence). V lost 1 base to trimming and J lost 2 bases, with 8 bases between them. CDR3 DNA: TGTGCCAGTAGTATAGCGGGGGCCAACACTGAAGCTTTCTTT. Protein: CASSIAGANTEAFF. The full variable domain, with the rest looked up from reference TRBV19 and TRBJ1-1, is DGGITQSPKYLFRKEGQNVTLSCEQNLNHDAMYWYRQDPGQGLRLIYYSQIVNDFQKGDIAEGYSVSREKKESFPLTVTSAQKNPTAFYLCASSIAGANTEAFFGQGTRLTVV.

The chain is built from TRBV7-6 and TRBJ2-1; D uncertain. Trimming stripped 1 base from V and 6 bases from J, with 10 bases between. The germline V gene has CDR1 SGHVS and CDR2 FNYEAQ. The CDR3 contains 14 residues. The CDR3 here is CASSLDALPNEQFF. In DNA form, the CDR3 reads TGTGCCAGCAGCTTAGATGCCCTACCCAATGAGCAGTTCTTC.

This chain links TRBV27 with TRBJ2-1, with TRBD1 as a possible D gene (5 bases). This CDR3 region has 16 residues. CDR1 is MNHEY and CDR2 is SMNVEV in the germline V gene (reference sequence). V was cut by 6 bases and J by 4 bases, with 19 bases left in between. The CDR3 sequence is CASRLGQALSYNEQFF. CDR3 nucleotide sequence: TGTGCCAGCAGGTTGGGGCAGGCTTTGTCGTACAATGAGCAGTTCTTC.

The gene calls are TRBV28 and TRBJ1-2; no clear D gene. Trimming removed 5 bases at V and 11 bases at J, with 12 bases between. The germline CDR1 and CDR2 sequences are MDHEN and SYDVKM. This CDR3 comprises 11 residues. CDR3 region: CASSTRTGYTF. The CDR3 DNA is TGTGCCAGCAGTACCCGGACGGGATACACCTTC.

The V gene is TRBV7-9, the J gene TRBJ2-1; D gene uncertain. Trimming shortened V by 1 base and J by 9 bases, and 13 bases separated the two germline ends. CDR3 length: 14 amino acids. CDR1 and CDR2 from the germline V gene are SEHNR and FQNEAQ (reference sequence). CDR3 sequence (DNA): TGTGCCAGCAGCTTAGAGGCAAGGCTGGGTGAGCAGTTCTTC. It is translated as CASSLEARLGEQFF.

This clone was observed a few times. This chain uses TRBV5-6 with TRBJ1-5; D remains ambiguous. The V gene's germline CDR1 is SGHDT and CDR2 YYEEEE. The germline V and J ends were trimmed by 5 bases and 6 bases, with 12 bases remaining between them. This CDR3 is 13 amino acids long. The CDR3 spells CASSSDTSQPQHF. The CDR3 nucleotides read TGTGCCAGCAGTTCCGACACGTCTCAGCCCCAGCATTTT.

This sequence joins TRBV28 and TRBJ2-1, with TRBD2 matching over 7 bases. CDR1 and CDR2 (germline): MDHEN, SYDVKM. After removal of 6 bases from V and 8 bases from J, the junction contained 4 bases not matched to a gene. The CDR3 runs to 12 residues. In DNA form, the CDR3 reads TGTGCCAGCAGGGGACTACGCTATGAGCAGTTCTTC. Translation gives CASRGLRYEQFF.

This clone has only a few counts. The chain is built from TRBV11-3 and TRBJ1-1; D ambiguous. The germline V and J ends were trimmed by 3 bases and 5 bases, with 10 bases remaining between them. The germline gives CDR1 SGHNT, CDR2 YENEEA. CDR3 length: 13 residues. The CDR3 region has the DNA TGTGCCAGCAGCTTCGACGGGCGGACTGAAGCTTTCTTT. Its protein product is CASSFDGRTEAFF.

DNA for the CDR3: TGTGCCAGCAGCTCCGGACCCATCTCCTACGAGCAGTACTTC. Translation gives CASSSGPISYEQYF. The chain uses TRBV28 and TRBJ2-7; D is unclear. CDR3 size: 14 residues. The germline gives CDR1 MDHEN, CDR2 SYDVKM. Trimming pared 6 bases from V and 0 bases from J, leaving 12 bases between.

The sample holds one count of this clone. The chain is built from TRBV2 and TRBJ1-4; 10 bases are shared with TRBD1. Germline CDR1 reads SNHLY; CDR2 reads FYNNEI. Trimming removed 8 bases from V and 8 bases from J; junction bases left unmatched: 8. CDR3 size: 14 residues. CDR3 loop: CASVRDRGREKLFF. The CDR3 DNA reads TGTGCCAGCGTGCGGGACAGGGGACGGGAAAAACTGTTTTTT.

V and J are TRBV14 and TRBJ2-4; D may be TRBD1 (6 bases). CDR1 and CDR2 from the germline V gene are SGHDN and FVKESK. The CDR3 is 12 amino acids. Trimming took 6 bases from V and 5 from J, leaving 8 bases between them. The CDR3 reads CASSYRENIQYF. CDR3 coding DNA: TGTGCCAGCAGTTACAGGGAAAACATTCAGTACTTC.

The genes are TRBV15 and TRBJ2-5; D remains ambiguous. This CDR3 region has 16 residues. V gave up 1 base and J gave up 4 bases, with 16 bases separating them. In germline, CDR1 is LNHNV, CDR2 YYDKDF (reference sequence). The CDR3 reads CATSRGGSRNSETQYF. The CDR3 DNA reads TGTGCCACCAGCAGAGGAGGATCCCGAAACTCAGAGACCCAGTACTTC.

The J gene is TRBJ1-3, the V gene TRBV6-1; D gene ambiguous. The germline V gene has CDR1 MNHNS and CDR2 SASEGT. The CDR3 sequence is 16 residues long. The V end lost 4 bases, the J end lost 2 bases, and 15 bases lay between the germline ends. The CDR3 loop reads CASSGVAAGAGNTIYF. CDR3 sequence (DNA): TGTGCCAGCAGTGGGGTCGCCGCCGGGGCTGGAAACACCATATATTTT.